The 25 T cell receptor beta chains given below trace back to one sample, sequenced in a study of spatial heterogeneity in lung cancer. Study observations and caveats: Tumors with more nonsynonymous mutations had more expanded intratumoral alpha and beta TCRs.

The antigens these receptors bind are not known. Documented time point: sample taken at primary tumor resection. Using its own MiXCR run on the 5' RACE reads, TCRdb lists one record per CDR3 protein. Of several thousand distinct CDR3 sequences listed, around an eighth are singletons. The specimen comprised lung tumor tissue, sampled at surgery. The receptor source for this set is a male donor with early-stage non-small cell lung cancer.

This clonotype came up many times. Since the library was made to target alpha chains, this beta chain is a stray read and its abundance is not meaningful. The chain has TRBV6-1 and TRBJ1-2; no firm D call. The CDR3 runs to 17 residues. V shed 2 bases and J shed 6 bases, with 22 bases lying between them. The germline CDR1 and CDR2 sequences are MNHNS and SASEGT. The CDR3 DNA follows: TGTGCCAGCAGTGAATTTTTTGGGTTCGACGATATGGATGGCTACACCTTC. Translated: CASSEFFGFDDMDGYTF.

This clonotype was found many times. The library was prepared for alpha chains; this beta chain is a stray read, so its frequency means little. The chain joins TRBV9 to TRBJ2-2; 7 bases are a match to TRBD2. V lost 3 bases, J lost 6 bases, and 8 bases stayed unmatched. The germline gives CDR1 SGDLS, CDR2 YYNGEE. The CDR3 sequence is 15 residues long. The chain's CDR3 is CASSGTRGLPGELFF. The CDR3 DNA reads as TGTGCCAGCAGCGGGACTAGAGGCCTCCCCGGGGAGCTGTTTTTT.

This clonotype was recorded at least ten times. The size of this beta chain means little, since it is a stray read in a library made for alpha chains. V and J are TRBV6-5 and TRBJ1-4, with D perhaps TRBD1 (5 bases). Germline CDR1 is MNHEY and CDR2 is SVGAGI. V shed 2 bases and J shed 8 bases, with 12 bases lying between them. This CDR3 comprises 14 residues. CDR3 DNA sequence: TGTGCCAGCAGTTACCGGGCAGGGAACGAAAAACTGTTTTTT. It is translated as CASSYRAGNEKLFF.

This clonotype is labeled medium-sized. The size of this beta chain means little, since it is a stray read in a library made for alpha chains. The V call is TRBV7-8, the J call TRBJ2-7; tentative D call: TRBD2 (6 bases). V lost 1 base, J lost 6 bases, and 7 bases lay in between. Germline CDR1 SGHVS, CDR2 FQNEAQ. The CDR3 runs 12 residues. CDR3 loop: CASSLEAGEQYF. CDR3 bases: TGTGCCAGCAGCTTAGAAGCGGGCGAGCAGTACTTC.

This clonotype was observed many times. A library prepared for alpha chains yielded this beta chain as an off-target read; its size is of little meaning. V is TRBV20-1 and J is TRBJ1-2, with D perhaps TRBD1 (5 bases). This CDR3 contains 13 residues. CDR1 is DFQATT and CDR2 is SNEGSKA in the germline V gene (reference sequence). Trimming cost V 3 bases and J 4 bases, with 12 bases left between them. The DNA of the CDR3 is TGCAGTGCTAGGACCTCCAGGGCCTATGGCTACACCTTC. Protein product: CSARTSRAYGYTF.

Of note for this clonotype: Since it is a stray read in a library aimed at alpha chains, this beta chain has a size that is not meaningful. The CDR3 DNA sequence: TGCGCCAGCAGCCAGCCTAATGGGGGCTATGGCTACACCTTC. Translation: CASSQPNGGYGYTF. The chain employs TRBV4-3 and TRBJ1-2; possibly TRBD1 for D (5 bases). The V end lost 3 bases, the J end lost 4 bases, and 12 bases lay between the germline ends. This CDR3 is built from 14 residues. Germline values: CDR1 LGHNA, CDR2 YSLEER.

This clonotype was observed many times. This beta chain lies outside the target of a library built for alpha chains; its clone size means little. The chain uses TRBV6-5 and TRBJ2-1; TRBD2 is a possible D gene (5 bases). V lost 7 bases and J lost 7, with 14 bases in between. Germline V gives CDR1 MNHEY, CDR2 SVGAGI. The CDR3 is 13 amino acids. The CDR3 loop reads CASNTRVTNEQFF. CDR3 DNA: TGTGCCAGCAACACGCGGGTCACAAATGAGCAGTTCTTC.

Many counts were recorded for this clonotype. A library made for alpha chains picked up this beta chain off target, so its size means little. The chain has TRBV15 and TRBJ2-7, with 8 nucleotides matching TRBD2. The CDR3 sequence is 16 residues long. Germline V gene sequence: CDR1 LNHNV, CDR2 YYDKDF (reference sequence). The V gene end was trimmed by 4 bases and the J gene end by 5 bases; junction bases not matched to a gene: 13. The CDR3 is CATSIHWASGFHEQYF. The CDR3 DNA reads TGTGCCACCAGCATCCATTGGGCTAGCGGGTTCCACGAGCAGTACTTC.

This clonotype came up a few times. This beta chain was picked up by a library intended for alpha chains and is off target, so its count carries little meaning. The rearrangement links TRBV6-2 or TRBV6-3 to TRBJ2-3; D might be TRBD2 (6 bases). This CDR3 has 14 amino acids. V was trimmed by 4 bases and J by 5 bases, leaving 13 bases between them. The germline V gene encodes CDR1 MNHEY and CDR2 SVGEGT. The CDR3 DNA follows: TGTGCCAGCAGTTGGGGACTCGGGGGAGATACGCAGTATTTT. Its protein product is CASSWGLGGDTQYF.

This clonotype has ten or more counts. The size of this beta chain means little, since it is a stray read in a library made for alpha chains. The V gene is TRBV7-9, the J gene TRBJ2-7; D gene ambiguous. With 4 bases removed from V and 0 bases from J, the gap between germline ends came to 7 bases. The germline V gene encodes CDR1 SEHNR and CDR2 FQNEAQ (reference sequence). The CDR3 is 13 residues long. DNA of the CDR3: TGTGCCAGCAGCTCCGCGAGCTCCTACGAGCAGTACTTC. This encodes CASSSASSYEQYF. Based on the CDR3 plus reference TRBV7-9 and TRBJ2-7, the full variable domain is DTGVSQNPRHKITKRGQNVTFRCDPISEHNRLYWYRQTLGQGPEFLTYFQNEAQLEKSRLLSDRFSAERPKGSFSTLEIQRTEQGDSAMYLCASSSASSYEQYFGPGTRLTVT.

This clonotype was recorded many times. This beta chain represents an off-target read in a library built for alpha chains; its size is of limited meaning. The genes are TRBV11-3 and TRBJ2-3, with 9 bases that match TRBD2. Germline CDR1 SGHNT, CDR2 YENEEA. The CDR3 contains 16 residues. With V trimmed by 1 base and J by 2 bases, 4 bases remained unmatched. For the CDR3, the DNA is TGTGCCAGCAGCTTAGCCCCTAGCGGGATCACAGATACGCAGTATTTT. The encoded protein is CASSLAPSGITDTQYF.

In this sample, this clonotype turned up many times. A library made for alpha chains picked up this beta chain off target, so its size means little. The chain employs TRBV27 and TRBJ2-7; the D gene is possibly TRBD1 (5 bases). The CDR3 extends over 15 amino acids. The germline V gene encodes CDR1 MNHEY and CDR2 SMNVEV (reference sequence). V was trimmed by 0 bases and J by 5 bases, leaving 14 bases between them. The CDR3 nucleotides read TGTGCCAGCAGTTTATCGTTCACAGGAATTAACGAGCAGTACTTC. This codes for CASSLSFTGINEQYF.

Concerning this clonotype: Since it is a stray read in a library aimed at alpha chains, this beta chain has a size that is not meaningful. The V and J genes are TRBV6-1 and TRBJ2-2; 7 positions match TRBD1. CDR3 length: 13 amino acids. V dropped 8 bases and J dropped 2; count of bases not matched to a gene: 2. The germline gives CDR1 MNHNS, CDR2 SASEGT. The CDR3 DNA reads TGTGCCAGCCGGGACAGCAACACCGGGGAGCTGTTTTTT. Its protein is CASRDSNTGELFF.

With regard to this clonotype: Being off target in a library aimed at alpha chains, this beta chain has a size of little meaning. The chain has TRBV12-3 or TRBV12-4 and TRBJ2-5; 10 nucleotides agree with TRBD1. V dropped 3 bases and J dropped 4; count of bases not matched to a gene: 2. The CDR3 totals 14 residues. For the CDR3, the DNA is TGTGCCAGCAGTTTGACAGGGGGCGGAGAGACCCAGTACTTC. It yields the protein CASSLTGGGETQYF.

This clonotype has ten or more counts. This beta chain slipped into a library made for alpha chains as a stray read, so its size is not meaningful. The chain uses TRBV6-1 and TRBJ1-5; D is unclear. V lost 10 bases and J lost 0, with 16 bases in between. The germline V gene has CDR1 MNHNS and CDR2 SASEGT. The length of the CDR3 is 15 residues. The CDR3 bases are TGTGCCACACAGACGGTCCCTTATAGCAATCAGCCCCAGCATTTT. The encoded protein is CATQTVPYSNQPQHF.

Sample share makes this clonotype medium-sized. Because the library targeted alpha chains, this beta chain is an off-target read whose size means little. The chain carries TRBV5-1 and TRBJ2-7; 10 nucleotides line up with TRBD2. This CDR3 region has 19 residues. Germline CDR1 SGHRS, CDR2 YFSETQ. V shed 4 bases and J 2 bases; nucleotides not matched to a gene: 18. The CDR3 is CASSRRPGQPGTSAYEQYF. CDR3 DNA sequence: TGCGCCAGCAGCAGAAGACCGGGACAGCCCGGGACTAGCGCCTACGAGCAGTACTTC.

This clonotype was seen a few times. Little can be read into the size of this beta chain, an off-target read in a library designed for alpha chains. The chain employs TRBV12-3 or TRBV12-4 and TRBJ2-7; the match to TRBD2 covers 10 bases. Unmatched junction bases numbered 13, after V lost 6 bases and J lost 5 bases. The CDR3 consists of 16 residues. As DNA, the CDR3 is TGTGCCAGCAGCCCCGAAGCGGGAGGGCCTACCAACGAGCAGTACTTC. Translating it yields CASSPEAGGPTNEQYF.

This clonotype is categorized as medium-sized. For a library built for alpha chains, this beta chain is a stray read; little rests on its size. The chain recombines TRBV5-1 with TRBJ2-7, with no clear D. V gave up 4 bases and J gave up 3 bases, with 14 bases separating them. Germline CDR1 SGHRS, CDR2 YFSETQ. The CDR3 runs to 14 residues. The chain's CDR3 is CASSPAPQIYEQYF. CDR3 nucleotide sequence: TGCGCCAGCAGCCCGGCCCCACAGATCTACGAGCAGTACTTC.

The table lists this clonotype with many counts. Because this beta chain is a stray read in a library intended to capture alpha chains, its abundance should not be given much weight. The V call is TRBV11-3, the J call TRBJ2-7; 10 bases agree with TRBD2. Trimming cost V 5 bases and J 0 bases; bases outside gene matches: 1. Germline loops: CDR1 SGHNT, CDR2 YENEEA. The CDR3 totals 14 residues. The CDR3 spells CASSRTSGSYEQYF. DNA of the CDR3: TGTGCCAGCAGCCGGACTAGCGGCTCCTACGAGCAGTACTTC.

This clonotype rates as medium-sized. The library was built for alpha chains, so this beta chain is an off-target read and its size means little. This chain connects TRBV5-1 to TRBJ2-5; TRBD2 aligns across 8 bases. CDR1 and CDR2 from the germline V gene are SGHRS and YFSETQ. With 4 bases clipped from V and 2 bases from J, the junction kept 10 bases outside the gene matches. The CDR3 covers 16 residues. The CDR3 bases are TGCGCCAGCAGCGTGGGACCGGGACTAGAACAAGAGACCCAGTACTTC. Translating it yields CASSVGPGLEQETQYF.

This clonotype is deemed medium-sized. This beta chain is off target for a library built for alpha chains, so its abundance means little. V usage is TRBV20-1 and J usage is TRBJ2-3; D assignment may be TRBD1 or TRBD2 (5 bases each). This CDR3 is 12 amino acids long. V shed 6 bases and J shed 2 bases, with 9 bases lying between them. The germline gives CDR1 DFQATT, CDR2 SNEGSKA (reference sequence). The CDR3 DNA sequence: TGCAGTGCCCCTGGGACCACAGATACGCAGTATTTT. It codes for CSAPGTTDTQYF.

At least ten counts were recorded for this clonotype. In a library made to pick up alpha chains, this beta chain is a stray read with a size that means little. The chain carries TRBV3-1 and TRBJ2-5; a possible D gene is TRBD2 (6 bases). This CDR3 contains 14 residues. Germline assignment: CDR1 LGHDT and CDR2 YNNKEL (reference sequence). The V and J ends lost 1 base and 5 bases respectively, with 11 bases between them. The CDR3 reads CASSQGLASETQYF. DNA for the CDR3: TGTGCCAGCAGCCAAGGGCTAGCGTCGGAGACCCAGTACTTC.

This clonotype was found many times. With the library built for alpha chains, this beta chain is off target and its frequency is not meaningful. This chain connects TRBV7-2 to TRBJ1-6; 9 bases fit TRBD1. Germline loops: CDR1 SGHTA, CDR2 FQGNSA. V dropped 4 bases and J dropped 10; count of bases not matched to a gene: 5. This CDR3 is 14 amino acids long. The CDR3 spells CASSSQGARSPLHF. The CDR3 nucleotides are TGTGCCAGCAGCTCACAGGGGGCTCGGTCACCCCTCCACTTT.

This clonotype is medium-sized in the sample. This beta chain represents an off-target read in a library built for alpha chains; its size is of limited meaning. This chain joins TRBV6-5 and TRBJ1-1; no clear D. Germline V lookup: CDR1 MNHEY, CDR2 SVGAGI. This CDR3 spans 13 amino acids. Trimming cost V 8 bases and J 5 bases, with 15 bases left between them. The CDR3 DNA is TGTGCCAGCCAATTGCTACCGAGGACTGAAGCTTTCTTT. Translating gives CASQLLPRTEAFF.

This clonotype was counted at least ten times. This beta chain appears as a stray read in a library generated for alpha chains; its size is not informative. V gene TRBV5-4 combines with J gene TRBJ1-2; TRBD1 might be the D (5 bases). The CDR3 spans 14 residues. V lost 1 base, J lost 8 bases, and 15 bases lay in between. Germline values: CDR1 SGHNT, CDR2 YYREEE (reference sequence). CDR3 sequence (DNA): TGTGCCAGCAGCTTGCTGTACGCAGGGTACGGCTACACCTTC. The encoded protein is CASSLLYAGYGYTF.